This record covers a single TCR beta chain. Its matching antigen is unknown. Unique molecular identifiers were present in the TCR beta cDNA libraries. TCRdb independently ran MiXCR on the PCR reads; one entry per CDR3 protein. The repertoire consists of 500,000 to 600,000 distinct CDR3 sequences, with about 44% occurring once and the leading ten covering under 2%. This entry is derived from a study of post-analysis software for immune sequencing data. Across the study: Patients had relapsing-remitting, secondary progressive or progressive-relapsing multiple sclerosis; some lacked subtype.

The germline V gene has CDR1 SGHRS and CDR2 YFSETQ. This CDR3 has 15 residues. Trimming took 0 bases from V and 1 from J, leaving 10 bases between them. The study, taken as a whole, reports: F measure grouped same-batch samples tightly together. Patients had higher frequencies than controls of roughly five TRBV segments, including TRBV5-6, TRBV5-1 and TRBV20-1. A significant reduction in normalized Chao1 diversity was observed in multiple sclerosis patients versus controls.

This chain links TRBV5-1 with TRBJ2-5, with D perhaps TRBD1 (5 bases). The clonotype comes from a girl aged 10 to 17 with multiple sclerosis. The sequenced sample consisted of blood. The CDR3 nucleotides read TGCGCCAGCAGCTTGGAGGGGCAGATCCAAGAGACCCAGTACTTC. As protein: CASSLEGQIQETQYF.